Presented here are 21 T cell receptor beta chains from one specimen sequenced in a study of T cells in Graves' hyperthyroidism and ophthalmopathy. RNA transcripts served as the template for amplifying TCR beta CDR3 regions. TCR CDR3 regions were first amplified by RT-PCR with HTBI primers. TCRdb re-analysed the multiplex PCR reads in MiXCR, keeping a single row per CDR3 protein. The repertoire holds 450,000 to 500,000 distinct CDR3 sequences, with 20% to 25% as singletons. The specimen sequenced was blood. The receptors here all came from a woman in her seventies with Graves' ophthalmopathy.

Concerning this clonotype itself: It may be a read error: a sequence one base away is much more abundant. This chain links TRBV6-2 or TRBV6-3 with TRBJ2-7, with D perhaps matching TRBD2 (7 bases). The CDR3 length is 16 residues. Germline CDR1 is MNHEY and CDR2 is SVGEGT. This CDR3 is CACSYSQGGGFYEQYF. DNA for the CDR3: TGTGCCTGCAGTTACTCCCAGGGAGGGGGGTTTTACGAGCAGTACTTC.

The chain joins TRBV7-2 to TRBJ2-5, with a possible D match to TRBD1 (6 bases). This CDR3 has 15 amino acids. V lost 2 bases to trimming and J lost 2 bases, with 12 bases between them. CDR1 is SGHTA, CDR2 FQGNSA, per germline. As DNA, the CDR3 is TGTGCCAGCAGCTTAAATGGGGGCCGACAAGAGACCCAGTACTTC. The encoded protein is CASSLNGGRQETQYF.

The J gene is TRBJ2-5, the V gene TRBV5-4; the match to TRBD1 covers 9 bases. V was pared by 1 base and J by 5 bases, with 9 bases of the junction left unmatched. CDR3 length: 16 residues. Germline CDR1 SGHNT, CDR2 YYREEE (reference sequence). The CDR3 loop reads CASSLPSNRGRETQYF. The CDR3 coding sequence is TGTGCCAGCAGCTTGCCTTCGAACAGGGGGCGGGAGACCCAGTACTTC. The whole variable domain, filled in from reference TRBV5-4 and TRBJ2-5, reads ETGVTQSPTHLIKTRGQQVTLRCSSQSGHNTVSWYQQALGQGPQFIFQYYREEENGRGNFPPRFSGLQFPNYSSELNVNALELDDSALYLCASSLPSNRGRETQYFGPGTRLLVL.

The chain combines TRBV29-1 with TRBJ2-5; tentative D call: TRBD1 (5 bases). CDR3 size: 13 residues. The germline CDR1 and CDR2 sequences are SQVTM and ANQGSEA. V lost 7 bases and J 1 base, leaving 13 bases between the germline ends. The CDR3 bases are TGCAGCGCAGCACCACAGGTCCAAGAGACCCAGTACTTC. Amino acid sequence: CSAAPQVQETQYF. Looking up the rest from reference TRBV29-1 and TRBJ2-5 gives the full variable domain: SAVISQKPSRDICQRGTSLTIQCQVDSQVTMMFWYRQQPGQSLTLIATANQGSEATYESGFVIDKFPISRPNLTFSTLTVSNMSPEDSSIYLCSAAPQVQETQYFGPGTRLLVL.

The V and J genes are TRBV7-2 and TRBJ2-1; TRBD1 matches at 8 bases. The junction had 10 bases not matched to a gene; V was cut back by 5 bases and J by 10 bases. Germline V gene data show CDR1 as SGHTA and CDR2 as FQGNSA. This CDR3 contains 14 residues. The CDR3 region is CASSLGQGVKEQFF. Here the CDR3 DNA reads TGTGCCAGCAGCCTCGGACAGGGAGTGAAGGAGCAGTTCTTC. Based on the CDR3 plus reference TRBV7-2 and TRBJ2-1, the full variable domain is GAGVSQSPSNKVTEKGKDVELRCDPISGHTALYWYRQSLGQGLEFLIYFQGNSAPDKSGLPSDRFSAERTGGSVSTLTIQRTQQEDSAVYLCASSLGQGVKEQFFGPGTRLTVL.

This chain connects TRBV9 to TRBJ2-5, with a tentative D call TRBD2 (5 bases). Between the trimmed V and J ends, which lost 0 bases and 5 bases, there was a span of 11 bases. CDR1 SGDLS and CDR2 YYNGEE come from the germline V gene. This CDR3 has 14 residues. CDR3 nucleotides: TGTGCCAGCAGCGTAGGTCCGGGAAGGGAGACCCAGTACTTC. Amino acids: CASSVGPGRETQYF.

To note about this clonotype: Relative to the germline gene, one junction end is altered; a read error may explain this. V is TRBV9 and J is TRBJ2-1; D unresolved. The CDR3 totals 12 residues. In germline, CDR1 is SGDLS, CDR2 YYNGEE. Written as DNA, the CDR3 is TGTGCCGGCAGCGTAGGAATTGGCGAGCAGTTCTTC. Translation: CAGSVGIGEQFF.

This chain joins TRBV12-3 or TRBV12-4 and TRBJ1-5; D remains ambiguous. V lost 2 bases, J lost 7 bases, and 15 bases lay in between. This CDR3 region has 15 residues. DNA of the CDR3: TGTGCCAGCAGTTTATCTTCCCCGGCCCCCCAGCCCCAGCATTTT. This gives the protein CASSLSSPAPQPQHF.

The chain carries TRBV20-1 and TRBJ2-7, with TRBD1 matching 10 bases. The CDR3 covers 13 residues. The V and J ends lost 4 bases and 3 bases, in that order; junction bases with no gene match: 3. Germline CDR1 and CDR2: DFQATT and SNEGSKA (reference sequence). CDR3 residues: CSAIRDRGYEQYF. The CDR3 DNA sequence: TGCAGTGCTATCCGGGACAGGGGCTACGAGCAGTACTTC.

This clonotype was detected only a few times. J is TRBJ2-2 and V is TRBV4-2; D is possibly TRBD2 (6 bases). This CDR3 has 16 residues. CDR1 is LGHNA, CDR2 YNFKEQ, per germline. The V end was cut by 1 base, the J end by 1 base, with 10 bases between. The CDR3 DNA sequence: TGTGCCAGCAGCCAAGGACGCGGGAAGAACACCGGGGAGCTGTTTTTT. Amino acid sequence: CASSQGRGKNTGELFF.

This clonotype was seen more than once but under ten times. The J gene is TRBJ2-7, the V gene TRBV7-3, with 9 nucleotides matching TRBD1. The CDR3 length is 15 residues. Germline CDR1 is SGHTA and CDR2 is FQGTGA. Losses at the gene ends were 0 bases for V and 3 bases for J; bases not matched to a gene: 3. Here the CDR3 reads CASSLTGQGIYEQYF. The CDR3 DNA reads as TGTGCCAGCAGCTTAACGGGACAGGGTATCTACGAGCAGTACTTC.

The count of this clonotype is one. This rearrangement joins TRBV19 to TRBJ2-2; maybe TRBD1 (6 bases). The ends were cut back, 7 bases at V and 6 bases at J, with 18 bases in the middle. Germline V gene sequence: CDR1 LNHDA, CDR2 SQIVND (reference sequence). There are 15 residues in the CDR3. CDR3 nucleotides: TGTGCCAGTACCTCGACAGGCCGAGGGTCCGGGGAGCTGTTTTTT. Its translation: CASTSTGRGSGELFF.

CDR3 in DNA: TGTGCCAGCAACCCCGGGACAGGGGGGGACAACTATGGCTACACCTTC. Its translation is CASNPGTGGDNYGYTF. V and J are TRBV28 and TRBJ1-2, with TRBD1 matching 11 bases. Germline lookup yields CDR1 MDHEN and CDR2 SYDVKM. This CDR3 is 16 amino acids long. Trimming removed 7 bases from V and 2 bases from J; junction bases left unmatched: 9.

This chain connects TRBV13 to TRBJ2-7; 7 nucleotides match TRBD1. CDR3 length: 13 amino acids. Germline lookup yields CDR1 PRHDT and CDR2 FYEKMQ (reference sequence). V shed 5 bases and J 6 bases; nucleotides not matched to a gene: 7. The CDR3 loop reads CASSLTGQGEQYF. Written as DNA, the CDR3 is TGTGCCAGCAGCCTGACAGGGCAGGGCGAGCAGTACTTC. Full variable domain (rest looked up from reference TRBV13 and TRBJ2-7): AAGVIQSPRHLIKEKRETATLKCYPIPRHDTVYWYQQGPGQDPQFLISFYEKMQSDKGSIPDRFSAQQFSDYHSELNMSSLELGDSALYFCASSLTGQGEQYFGPGTRLTVT.

This clonotype has more than one count but fewer than ten. The chain carries TRBV6-1 and TRBJ2-1; 7 bases are shared with TRBD2. This CDR3 comprises 15 residues. V lost 6 bases, J lost 4 bases, and 9 bases stayed unmatched. Germline lookup yields CDR1 MNHNS and CDR2 SASEGT. In nucleotides, the CDR3 is TGTGCCAGCAGAGCGGGAATTAAGTTATACAATGAGCAGTTCTTC. It yields the protein CASRAGIKLYNEQFF.

The chain combines TRBV20-1 with TRBJ2-7; TRBD2 is a possible D gene (5 bases). The CDR3 sequence is 17 residues long. With 1 base removed from V and 6 bases from J, the gap between germline ends came to 25 bases. Germline CDR1 and CDR2: DFQATT and SNEGSKA (reference sequence). CDR3 nucleotides: TGCAGTGCTAGAGCCGATGTCCGGGGTTTAACCCCAGGCGAGCAGTACTTC. Protein product: CSARADVRGLTPGEQYF.

This clonotype has at least ten counts. The CDR3 is CASSRTPSSTEAFF. Written as DNA, the CDR3 is TGTGCCAGCAGTAGGACGCCATCGAGCACTGAAGCTTTCTTT. The rearrangement uses TRBV12-3 or TRBV12-4 and TRBJ1-1, with D unresolved. V was pared by 5 bases and J by 4 bases, with 14 bases between. The CDR3 is 14 amino acids.

This clonotype was observed a few times. This rearrangement joins TRBV20-1 to TRBJ2-4; possibly TRBD1 for D (6 bases). The CDR3 runs to 12 residues. V was clipped by 4 bases and J by 4 bases, with 8 bases between them. The germline V gene has CDR1 DFQATT and CDR2 SNEGSKA (reference sequence). This chain's CDR3 is CSATGQKNIQYF. The CDR3 DNA reads TGCAGTGCTACCGGACAGAAAAACATTCAGTACTTC.

V and J are TRBV6-5 and TRBJ1-2; 7 nucleotides line up with TRBD1. V lost 2 bases, J lost 4 bases, and 4 bases stayed unmatched. This CDR3 is built from 14 residues. Germline assignment: CDR1 MNHEY and CDR2 SVGAGI. This CDR3 is CASSYPRDSYGYTF. The CDR3 DNA is TGTGCCAGCAGTTACCCTAGGGACAGCTATGGCTACACCTTC.

The chain links TRBV5-1 to TRBJ2-5; D is unresolved. V was cut by 0 bases and J by 5 bases, with 8 bases left in between. The CDR3 extends over 13 amino acids. The germline V gene encodes CDR1 SGHRS and CDR2 YFSETQ. The CDR3 sequence is CASSLEEWETQYF. CDR3 nucleotide sequence: TGCGCCAGCAGCTTGGAAGAGTGGGAGACCCAGTACTTC.

This clonotype appeared many times. The chain joins TRBV2 to TRBJ1-5; D unresolved. The CDR3 runs to 14 residues. The germline V gene has CDR1 SNHLY and CDR2 FYNNEI. Trimming removed 1 base at V and 0 bases at J, with 4 bases between. The CDR3 region is CASSEVSSNQPQHF. The DNA of the CDR3 is TGTGCCAGCAGTGAAGTCAGTAGCAATCAGCCCCAGCATTTT.